This T cell receptor (beta chain) came from a study of T cells in narcolepsy. Study-wide results and caveats: Healthy controls reportedly lacked the autoreactive clonotypes serially found in patients' blood. HCRT-specific and TRIB2-specific autoreactive clonotypes appeared among same-patient CSF and blood CD4+ clonotypes.

Deletions cut 0 bases from V and 6 bases from J, with 10 bases between. Germline V gives CDR1 SGHRS, CDR2 YFSETQ. The CDR3 consists of 13 residues. Turning to this clone: What it recognizes is unknown.

Generated by immunoSEQ multiplex PCR, the TCRdb table keeps only in-frame clones and is missing some. The repertoire consists of around 30,000 clones, with around 78% occurring once and the leading ten covering 1.2%. The rearrangement joins TRBV5-1 to TRBJ2-7, with no clear D. This clonotype originated in a human donor with narcolepsy. Sequencing was performed on CD45RA- memory CD4+ T cells from PBMCs. The CDR3: CASSLEGTGEQYF. CDR3 nucleotides: TGCGCCAGCAGCTTGGAAGGCACGGGCGAGCAGTACTTC.